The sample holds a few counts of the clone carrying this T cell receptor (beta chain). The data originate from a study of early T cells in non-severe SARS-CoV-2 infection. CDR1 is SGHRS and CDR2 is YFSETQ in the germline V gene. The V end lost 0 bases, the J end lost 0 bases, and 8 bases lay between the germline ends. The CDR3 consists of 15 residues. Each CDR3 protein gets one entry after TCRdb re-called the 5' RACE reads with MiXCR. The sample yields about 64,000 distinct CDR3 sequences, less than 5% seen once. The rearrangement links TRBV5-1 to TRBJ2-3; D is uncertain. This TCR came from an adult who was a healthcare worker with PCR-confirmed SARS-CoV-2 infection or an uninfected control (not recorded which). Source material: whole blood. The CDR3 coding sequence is TGCGCCAGCAGCTTGGGACAAACTAGCACAGATACGCAGTATTTT. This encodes CASSLGQTSTDTQYF.